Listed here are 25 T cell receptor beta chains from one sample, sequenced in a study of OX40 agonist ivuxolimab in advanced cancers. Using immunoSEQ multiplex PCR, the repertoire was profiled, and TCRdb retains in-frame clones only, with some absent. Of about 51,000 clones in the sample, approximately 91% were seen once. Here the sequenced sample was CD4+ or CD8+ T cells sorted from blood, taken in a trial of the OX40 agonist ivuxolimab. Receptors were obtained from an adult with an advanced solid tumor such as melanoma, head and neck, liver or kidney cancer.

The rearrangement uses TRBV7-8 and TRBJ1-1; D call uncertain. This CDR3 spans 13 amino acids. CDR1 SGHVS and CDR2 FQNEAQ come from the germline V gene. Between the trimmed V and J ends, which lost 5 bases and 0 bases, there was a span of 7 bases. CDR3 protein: CASSPPVNTEAFF. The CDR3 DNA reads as TGTGCCAGCAGCCCACCGGTGAACACTGAAGCTTTCTTT.

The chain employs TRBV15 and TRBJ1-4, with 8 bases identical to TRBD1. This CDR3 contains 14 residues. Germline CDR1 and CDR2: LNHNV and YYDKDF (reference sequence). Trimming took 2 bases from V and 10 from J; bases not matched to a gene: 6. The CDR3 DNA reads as TGTGCCACCAGCAGACAGGACAGGGAGGGAAAACTGTTTTTT. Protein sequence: CATSRQDREGKLFF.

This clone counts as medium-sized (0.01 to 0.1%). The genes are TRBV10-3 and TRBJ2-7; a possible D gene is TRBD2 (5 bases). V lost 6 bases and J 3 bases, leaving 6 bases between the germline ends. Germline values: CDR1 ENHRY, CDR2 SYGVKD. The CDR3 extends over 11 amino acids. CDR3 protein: CAISGIYEQYF. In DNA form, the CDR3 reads TGTGCCATCAGCGGGATCTACGAGCAGTACTTC.

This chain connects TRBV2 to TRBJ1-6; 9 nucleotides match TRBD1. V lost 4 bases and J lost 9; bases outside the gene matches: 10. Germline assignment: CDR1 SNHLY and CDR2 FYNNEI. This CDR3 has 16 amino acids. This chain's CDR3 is CASSVVTGGSTSPLHF. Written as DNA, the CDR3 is TGTGCCAGCAGTGTAGTAACAGGGGGCAGTACTTCACCCCTCCACTTT.

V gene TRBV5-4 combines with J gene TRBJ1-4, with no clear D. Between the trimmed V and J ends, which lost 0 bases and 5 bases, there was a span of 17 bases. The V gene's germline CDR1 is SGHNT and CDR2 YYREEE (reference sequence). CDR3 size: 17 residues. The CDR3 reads CASSLESPRASNEKLFF. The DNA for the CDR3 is TGTGCCAGCAGCTTGGAATCCCCGCGGGCCTCCAATGAAAAACTGTTTTTT.

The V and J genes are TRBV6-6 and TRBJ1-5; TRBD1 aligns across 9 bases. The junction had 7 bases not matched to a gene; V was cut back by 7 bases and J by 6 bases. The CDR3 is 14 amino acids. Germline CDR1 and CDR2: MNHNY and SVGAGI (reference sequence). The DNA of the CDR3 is TGTGCCAGCAAAGGACAGGGGATTACTCAGCCCCAGCATTTT. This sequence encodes CASKGQGITQPQHF.

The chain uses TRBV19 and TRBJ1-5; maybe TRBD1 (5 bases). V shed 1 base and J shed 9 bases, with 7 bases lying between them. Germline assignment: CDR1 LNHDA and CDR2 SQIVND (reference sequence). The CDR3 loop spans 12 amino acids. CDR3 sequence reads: CASSIGQGPQHF. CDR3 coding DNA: TGTGCCAGTAGTATAGGCCAGGGGCCCCAGCATTTT.

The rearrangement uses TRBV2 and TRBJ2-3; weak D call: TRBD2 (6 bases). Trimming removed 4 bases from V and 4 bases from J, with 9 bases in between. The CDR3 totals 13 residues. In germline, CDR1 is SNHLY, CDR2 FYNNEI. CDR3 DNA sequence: TGTGCCAGCAGTGGAGTAGCGGCAGATACGCAGTATTTT. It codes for CASSGVAADTQYF.

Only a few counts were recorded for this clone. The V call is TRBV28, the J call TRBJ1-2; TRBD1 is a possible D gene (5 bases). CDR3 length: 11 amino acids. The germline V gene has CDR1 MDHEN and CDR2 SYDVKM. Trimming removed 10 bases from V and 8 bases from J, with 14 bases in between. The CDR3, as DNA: TGTGCCATTACCGAGGGGTACGGCTACACCTTC. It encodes CAITEGYGYTF.

CDR3 sequence reads: CASSPTGEFYEQYF. CDR3 coding DNA: TGTGCCAGCAGTCCAACGGGGGAATTCTACGAGCAGTACTTC. The J gene is TRBJ2-7, the V gene TRBV2; tentatively, D is TRBD2 (6 bases). The germline V gene encodes CDR1 SNHLY and CDR2 FYNNEI. The V end was cut by 5 bases, the J end by 3 bases, with 14 bases between. This CDR3 contains 14 residues.

CDR3 amino acids: CASSFRGNEQFF. In DNA form, the CDR3 reads TGTGCCAGCAGTTTTAGGGGCAATGAGCAGTTCTTC. This sequence joins TRBV2 and TRBJ2-1, with D perhaps TRBD1 (5 bases). Per germline, CDR1 SNHLY and CDR2 FYNNEI. The CDR3 totals 12 residues. Between the trimmed V and J ends, which lost 5 bases and 6 bases, there was a span of 8 bases.

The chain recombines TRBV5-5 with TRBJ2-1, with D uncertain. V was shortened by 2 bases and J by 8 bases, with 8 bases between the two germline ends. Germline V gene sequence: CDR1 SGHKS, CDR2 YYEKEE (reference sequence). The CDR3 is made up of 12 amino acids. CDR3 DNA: TGTGCCAGCAGCTTTCACGGGTATGAGCAGTTCTTC. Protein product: CASSFHGYEQFF.

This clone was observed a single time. DNA for the CDR3: TGTGCCAGCAGCGTAGCTACGGGACTAGCGGGAGTTACCGGGGAGCTGTTTTTT. This gives the protein CASSVATGLAGVTGELFF. The V call is TRBV9, the J call TRBJ2-2; 14 bases line up with TRBD2. V was pared by 0 bases and J by 5 bases, with 6 bases of the junction left unmatched. The CDR3 is made up of 18 amino acids. CDR1 and CDR2 (germline): SGDLS, YYNGEE.

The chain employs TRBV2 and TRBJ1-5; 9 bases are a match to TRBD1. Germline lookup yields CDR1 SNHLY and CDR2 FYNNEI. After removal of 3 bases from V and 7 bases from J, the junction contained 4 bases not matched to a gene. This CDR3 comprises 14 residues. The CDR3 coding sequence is TGTGCCAGCAGTGAGGGACAGGGATCCCAGCCCCAGCATTTT. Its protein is CASSEGQGSQPQHF. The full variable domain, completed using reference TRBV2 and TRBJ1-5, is EPEVTQTPSHQVTQMGQEVILRCVPISNHLYFYWYRQILGQKVEFLVSFYNNEISEKSEIFDDQFSVERPDGSNFTLKIRSTKLEDSAMYFCASSEGQGSQPQHFGDGTRLSIL.

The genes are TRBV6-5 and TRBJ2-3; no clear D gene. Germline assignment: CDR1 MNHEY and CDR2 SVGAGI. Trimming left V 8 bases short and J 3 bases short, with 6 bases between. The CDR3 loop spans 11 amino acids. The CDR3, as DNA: TGTGCCAGCGAACAAACAGATACGCAGTATTTT. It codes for CASEQTDTQYF.

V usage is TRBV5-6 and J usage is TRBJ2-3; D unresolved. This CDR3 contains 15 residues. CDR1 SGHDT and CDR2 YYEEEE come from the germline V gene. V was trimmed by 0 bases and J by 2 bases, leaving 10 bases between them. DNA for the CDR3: TGTGCCAGCAGCTTGGGACAAAGCTCCACAGATACGCAGTATTTT. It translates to CASSLGQSSTDTQYF.

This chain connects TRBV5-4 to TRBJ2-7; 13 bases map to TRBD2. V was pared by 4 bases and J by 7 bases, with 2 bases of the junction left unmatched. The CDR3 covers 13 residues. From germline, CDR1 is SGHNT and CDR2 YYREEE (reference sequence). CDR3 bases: TGTGCCAGCAGCCCGGGACTAGCGGGGGAGCAGTACTTC. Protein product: CASSPGLAGEQYF. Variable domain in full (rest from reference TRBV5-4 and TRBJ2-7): ETGVTQSPTHLIKTRGQQVTLRCSSQSGHNTVSWYQQALGQGPQFIFQYYREEENGRGNFPPRFSGLQFPNYSSELNVNALELDDSALYLCASSPGLAGEQYFGPGTRLTVT.

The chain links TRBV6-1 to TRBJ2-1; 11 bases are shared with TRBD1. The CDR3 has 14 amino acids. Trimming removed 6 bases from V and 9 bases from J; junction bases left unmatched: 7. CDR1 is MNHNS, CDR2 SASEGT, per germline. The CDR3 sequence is CASREGQGGSEQFF. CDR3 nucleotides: TGTGCCAGCAGGGAGGGACAGGGGGGAAGTGAGCAGTTCTTC.

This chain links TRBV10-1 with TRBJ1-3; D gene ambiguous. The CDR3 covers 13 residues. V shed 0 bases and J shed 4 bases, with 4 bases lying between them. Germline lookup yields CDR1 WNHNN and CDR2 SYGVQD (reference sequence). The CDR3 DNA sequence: TGCGCCAGCAGTGAGTCGGCCGGAAACACCATATATTTT. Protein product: CASSESAGNTIYF.

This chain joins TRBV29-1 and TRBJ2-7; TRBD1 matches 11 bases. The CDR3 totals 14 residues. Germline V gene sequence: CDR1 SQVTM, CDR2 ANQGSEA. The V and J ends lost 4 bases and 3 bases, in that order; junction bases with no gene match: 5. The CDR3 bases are TGCAGCGTTGTTAGGACAGGGGGCAACTACGAGCAGTACTTC. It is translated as CSVVRTGGNYEQYF.

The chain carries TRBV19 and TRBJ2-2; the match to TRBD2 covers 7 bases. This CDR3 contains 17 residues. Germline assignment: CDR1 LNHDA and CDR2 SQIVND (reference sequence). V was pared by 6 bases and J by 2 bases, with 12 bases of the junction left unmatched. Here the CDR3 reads CASRPPWGGFNTGELFF. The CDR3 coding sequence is TGTGCCAGTAGGCCCCCTTGGGGAGGGTTTAACACCGGGGAGCTGTTTTTT.

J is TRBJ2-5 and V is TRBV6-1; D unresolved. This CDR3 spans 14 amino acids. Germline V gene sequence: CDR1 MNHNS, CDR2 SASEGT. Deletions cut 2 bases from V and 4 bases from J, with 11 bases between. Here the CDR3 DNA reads TGTGCCAGCAGTGAAAGCATTTGGGGAGAGACCCAGTACTTC. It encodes CASSESIWGETQYF.

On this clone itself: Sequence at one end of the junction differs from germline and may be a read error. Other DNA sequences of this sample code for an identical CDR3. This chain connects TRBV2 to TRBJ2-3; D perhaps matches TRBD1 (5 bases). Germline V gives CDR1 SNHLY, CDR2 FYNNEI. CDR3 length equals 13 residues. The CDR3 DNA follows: TGTGCCAGCAGGGAAGGGGTTGCAGATACGCAGTATTTT. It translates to CASREGVADTQYF.

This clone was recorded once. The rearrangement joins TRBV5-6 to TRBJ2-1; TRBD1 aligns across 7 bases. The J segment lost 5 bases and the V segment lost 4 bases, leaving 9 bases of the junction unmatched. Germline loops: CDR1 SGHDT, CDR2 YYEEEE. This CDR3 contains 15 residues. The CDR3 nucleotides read TGTGCCAGCAGCCGACAGGGCGATTGGAACAATGAGCAGTTCTTC. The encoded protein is CASSRQGDWNNEQFF.

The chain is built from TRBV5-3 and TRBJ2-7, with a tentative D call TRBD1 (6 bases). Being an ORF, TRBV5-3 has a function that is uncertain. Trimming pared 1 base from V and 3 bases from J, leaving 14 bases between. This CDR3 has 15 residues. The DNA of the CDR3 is TGTGCCAGAAGCTTGTGTAGGACAGCGATCTACGAGCAGTACTTC. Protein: CARSLCRTAIYEQYF.